This paragraph reports one TCR beta chain. The antigen is unknown. A much larger clone lies a single base off, so this may be a read error. Other nucleotide sequences in the sample specify the same CDR3. This specimen comes from a study of shared clonotypes between healthy human individuals. Study-wide results and caveats: It was anticipated that sequencing depth would influence how many clonotypes donors shared.

All the donors were Caucasian adults who lived in Nashville, Tennessee. The CDR3 has 12 amino acids. CDR1 and CDR2 (germline): MGHDK, SYGVNS. Sequencing was at deep level. Amplification in unsorted PBMC replicate PCRs started from approximately 300 ng DNA, which equals 30,000 to 35,000 T cell genomes. Profiled with immunoSEQ multiplex PCR; TCRdb holds only in-frame clones, not every one. The sample has fewer than 500,000 clones, around 79% seen once. The sequencing input was PBMCs. The source is a woman aged 40 to 50 in good health. Some clones in this sample may be carry-over from other donors' samples. The J gene is TRBJ1-1, the V gene TRBV25-1; no definite D call. CDR3 protein: CASSRNEGEAFF. CDR3 nucleotides: TGTGCTAGCAGTCGGAATGAAGGGGAAGCTTTCTTT.